These T cell receptor beta chains were read from a single sample in a study of vaccination effects on CD4 cells after COVID-19. For these TCRs, the target antigens are not known. Method: immunoSEQ multiplex PCR; TCRdb's copy keeps in-frame clones and lacks some. The top ten clones hold 5.5% to 7% of a sample with roughly 50,000 clones, more than 70% of them seen once. Sequenced here: CD4+ T cells from PBMCs cultured with HCoV-OC43 spike peptides, sampled before COVID-19 vaccination. The receptors come from a human donor who received a COVID-19 vaccine. Both conserved end residues are part of each CDR3. D genes are given only for firm matches. Only some rows state a clone size, as once, few, many or a class for expanded clones.

V gene,clone size,D gene,J gene,CDR3 protein,CDR3 DNA
TRBV10-3,.,TRBD2,TRBJ2-5,CATKPGTSGGAQETQYF,TGTGCCACAAAGCCCGGGACTAGCGGGGGAGCCCAAGAGACCCAGTACTTC
TRBV5-1,.,TRBD1,TRBJ2-3,CASSLAGQFTDTQYF,TGCGCCAGCAGCTTGGCGGGACAGTTCACAGATACGCAGTATTTT
TRBV7-3,.,.,TRBJ2-1,CASSTHPTSYNEQFF,TGTGCCAGCAGCACCCACCCAACATCCTACAATGAGCAGTTCTTC
TRBV6-2/TRBV6-3,.,.,TRBJ2-4,CASSPLGSHRDIQYF,TGTGCCAGCAGCCCCCTCGGCAGCCATCGGGACATTCAGTACTTC
TRBV3-1/TRBV3-2,.,.,TRBJ1-1,CASSNMGQRTEAFF,TGTGCCAGCAGTAATATGGGGCAGAGGACTGAAGCTTTCTTT
TRBV24-1,once,TRBD1,TRBJ1-1,CATSDSGTAGTEAFF,TGTGCCACCAGTGATTCCGGGACAGCGGGCACTGAAGCTTTCTTT
TRBV4-1,.,TRBD1,TRBJ2-1,CASSQLQGANYNEQFF,TGCGCCAGCAGCCAATTACAGGGGGCAAACTACAATGAGCAGTTCTTC
TRBV7-9,.,.,TRBJ1-5,CASSLDRGQNQPQHF,TGTGCCAGCAGCTTAGATCGAGGACAGAATCAGCCCCAGCATTTT
TRBV7-2,once,.,TRBJ1-4,CASSSPMGKVEEKLFF,TGTGCCAGCAGCTCCCCGATGGGGAAGGTAGAGGAAAAACTGTTTTTT
TRBV24-1,.,.,TRBJ1-4,CATSDGNSEKLFF,TGTGCCACCAGTGATGGGAACAGTGAAAAACTGTTTTTT
TRBV27,.,.,TRBJ1-5,CASSPYGRAGNQPQHF,TGTGCCAGCAGTCCTTATGGCCGAGCTGGCAATCAGCCCCAGCATTTT
TRBV24-1,few,.,TRBJ1-5,CATSDTGGNQPQHF,TGTGCCACCAGTGATACCGGGGGGAATCAGCCCCAGCATTTT
TRBV5-1,.,TRBD1,TRBJ1-3,CASSQGTGNTIYF,TGCGCCAGTTCACAGGGGACAGGAAACACCATATATTTT
TRBV7-6,.,.,TRBJ2-5,CASSLGRGQGPETQYF,TGTGCCAGCAGCTTAGGACGAGGGCAGGGTCCGGAGACCCAGTACTTC
TRBV4-3,.,TRBD1,TRBJ2-1,CASSQDRPGQGANEQFF,TGCGCCAGCAGCCAAGATCGCCCGGGACAGGGGGCAAATGAGCAGTTCTTC
TRBV7-9,few,.,TRBJ2-1,CASTRANNEQFF,TGTGCCAGCACCAGAGCCAACAATGAGCAGTTCTTC
TRBV21-1,.,.,TRBJ1-6,CASSRQTGTARDSPLHF,TGTGCCAGCAGCCGCCAAACCGGGACAGCCCGTGATTCACCCCTCCACTTT
TRBV21-1,.,.,TRBJ2-2,CASSKVSYYNGELFF,TGTGCCAGCAGCAAAGTTTCGTACTATAACGGGGAGCTGTTTTTT
TRBV19,once,.,TRBJ2-6,CASSQGGGANVLTF,TGTGCCAGTAGTCAGGGTGGTGGGGCCAACGTCCTGACTTTC
TRBV5-6,.,.,TRBJ1-4,CASTPSIGNEKLFF,TGTGCCAGCACCCCTTCGATAGGAAATGAAAAACTGTTTTTT
TRBV29-1,.,.,TRBJ1-2,CSAETTDYGYTF,TGCAGCGCAGAAACGACAGACTATGGCTACACCTTC
TRBV6-4,.,.,TRBJ1-2,CASSGFKDPTPIYGYTF,TGTGCCAGCAGTGGTTTTAAAGACCCAACCCCTATCTATGGCTACACCTTC
TRBV3-1/TRBV3-2,.,.,TRBJ2-1,CASSQRSNEQFF,TGTGCCAGCAGCCAACGCTCCAATGAGCAGTTCTTC
TRBV14,.,.,TRBJ2-1,CASSLYGDYNEQFF,TGTGCCAGCAGCCTTTATGGTGACTACAATGAGCAGTTCTTC
TRBV7-9,.,.,TRBJ1-4,CASSLAQGRFEKLFF,TGTGCCAGCAGCTTAGCCCAGGGGAGATTTGAAAAACTGTTTTTT
TRBV18,.,.,TRBJ1-2,CASSPQKGEGNGYTF,TGTGCCAGCTCACCACAGAAAGGGGAGGGCAATGGCTACACCTTC
TRBV19,.,.,TRBJ1-3,CASSWEGSTSGNTIYF,TGTGCCAGTAGCTGGGAGGGGTCAACCTCTGGAAACACCATATATTTT
TRBV19,.,.,TRBJ1-1,CASSIRQMNTEAFF,TGTGCCAGTAGTATTAGACAGATGAACACTGAAGCTTTCTTT
TRBV24-1,.,.,TRBJ2-3,CATSDSRAEVPDTQYF,TGTGCCACCAGTGATTCCCGAGCGGAGGTCCCAGATACGCAGTATTTT
TRBV29-1,.,.,TRBJ1-4,CSAQRSTNEKLFF,TGCAGCGCTCAGAGATCAACTAATGAAAAACTGTTTTTT
TRBV6-6,.,.,TRBJ1-6,CASSPTQGSPLHF,TGTGCCAGCAGCCCTACACAGGGTTCACCCCTCCACTTT
TRBV24-1,.,.,TRBJ1-2,CATSDSGANYGYTF,TGTGCCACCAGTGATTCCGGGGCTAACTATGGCTACACCTTC